The 7 T cell receptor beta chains below were found in one sample sequenced in a study of T cell repertoires in cytomegalovirus infection. MiXCR, applied by TCRdb to the reads, yields one record per CDR3 protein. Among about 530,000 distinct CDR3 sequences listed, around a quarter were seen once. The sequenced sample consisted of PBMCs. These receptors originate from a human donor in good health (CMV status not recorded). Some clones in this sample may be carry-over from other donors' samples.

This rearrangement joins TRBV6-5 to TRBJ2-1, with 9 bases matching TRBD2. J lost 6 bases, V lost 7 bases, and 10 bases had no gene match. There are 15 residues in the CDR3. Germline values: CDR1 MNHEY, CDR2 SVGAGI. The CDR3 region is CASTPLSGSRNEQFF. The CDR3, as DNA: TGTGCCAGCACTCCCCTTAGCGGGAGCCGCAATGAGCAGTTCTTC.

The chain combines TRBV4-3 with TRBJ2-1, with TRBD2 matching over 9 bases. CDR1 and CDR2 (germline): LGHNA, YSLEER. CDR3 size: 16 residues. The junction had 5 bases not matched to a gene; V was cut back by 1 base and J by 4 bases. CDR3 nucleotides: TGCGCCAGCAGCCAAGTGGGACTAGCAGCATACAATGAGCAGTTCTTC. Amino acid sequence: CASSQVGLAAYNEQFF.

Ten or more counts support this clonotype. The chain has TRBV7-2 and TRBJ2-1, with D perhaps matching TRBD2 (5 bases). In germline, CDR1 is SGHTA, CDR2 FQGNSA. V lost 5 bases, J lost 10 bases, and 12 bases lay in between. CDR3 size: 12 residues. The CDR3 is CASSSEGFEQFF. The DNA of the CDR3 is TGTGCCAGCAGCAGCGAGGGATTCGAGCAGTTCTTC.

V is TRBV27 and J is TRBJ2-7, with 9 bases aligning to TRBD1. J lost 7 bases, V lost 4 bases, and 11 bases had no gene match. The CDR3 extends over 15 amino acids. In germline, CDR1 is MNHEY, CDR2 SMNVEV (reference sequence). The DNA of the CDR3 is TGTGCCAGCAGTTCCCCGGGACAGGGAAAGGGGGAGCAGTACTTC. It codes for CASSSPGQGKGEQYF.

A few counts support this clonotype. The rearrangement links TRBV6-1 to TRBJ1-2; TRBD1 agrees at 10 bases. Trimming at V came to 2 bases and at J to 8 bases, leaving 8 bases not matched to a gene. Germline values: CDR1 MNHNS, CDR2 SASEGT. CDR3 length equals 15 residues. CDR3 coding DNA: TGTGCCAGCAGTGAACCGGGACAGGGGAGAGGCGGCTACACCTTC. This codes for CASSEPGQGRGGYTF.

This clonotype was seen only a few times. The chain links TRBV6-2 or TRBV6-3 to TRBJ1-1; a weak D match, TRBD1 (5 bases). CDR1 and CDR2 from the germline V gene are MNHEY and SVGEGT. The CDR3 consists of 11 residues. V gave up 5 bases and J gave up 11 bases, with 12 bases separating them. The CDR3 DNA reads TGTGCCAGCAGTGACAGACACGGGGCTTTCTTT. Its translation is CASSDRHGAFF.

CDR3 sequence (DNA): TGTGCCATCAGTGTGCAGGGGGCTGGACTCACAGATACGCAGTATTTT. This codes for CAISVQGAGLTDTQYF. The rearrangement uses TRBV10-3 and TRBJ2-3; 8 nucleotides agree with TRBD1. V was pared by 4 bases and J by 2 bases, with 8 bases of the junction left unmatched. Germline CDR1 is ENHRY and CDR2 is SYGVKD. The length of the CDR3 is 16 residues.